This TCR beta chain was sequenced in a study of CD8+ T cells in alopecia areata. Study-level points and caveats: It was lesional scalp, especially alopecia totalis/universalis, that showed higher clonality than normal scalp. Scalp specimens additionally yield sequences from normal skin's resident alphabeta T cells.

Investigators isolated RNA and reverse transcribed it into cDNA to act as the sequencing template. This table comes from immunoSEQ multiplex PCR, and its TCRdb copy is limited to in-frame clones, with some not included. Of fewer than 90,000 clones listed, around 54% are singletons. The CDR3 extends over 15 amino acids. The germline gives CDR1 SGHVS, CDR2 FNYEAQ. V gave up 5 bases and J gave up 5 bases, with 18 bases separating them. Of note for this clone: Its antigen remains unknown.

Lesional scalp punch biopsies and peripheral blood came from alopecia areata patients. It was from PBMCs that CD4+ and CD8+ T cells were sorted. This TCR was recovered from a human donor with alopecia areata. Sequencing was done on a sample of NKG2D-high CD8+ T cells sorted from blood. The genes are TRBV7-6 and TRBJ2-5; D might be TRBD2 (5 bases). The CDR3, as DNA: TGTGCCAGCAGCGGACCTTGGGGAGCCGGGGAGACCCAGTACTTC. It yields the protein CASSGPWGAGETQYF. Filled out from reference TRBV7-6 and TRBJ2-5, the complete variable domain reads GAGVSQSPRYKVTKRGQDVALRCDPISGHVSLYWYRQALGQGPEFLTYFNYEAQQDKSGLPNDRFSAERPEGSISTLTIQRTEQRDSAMYRCASSGPWGAGETQYFGPGTRLLVL.